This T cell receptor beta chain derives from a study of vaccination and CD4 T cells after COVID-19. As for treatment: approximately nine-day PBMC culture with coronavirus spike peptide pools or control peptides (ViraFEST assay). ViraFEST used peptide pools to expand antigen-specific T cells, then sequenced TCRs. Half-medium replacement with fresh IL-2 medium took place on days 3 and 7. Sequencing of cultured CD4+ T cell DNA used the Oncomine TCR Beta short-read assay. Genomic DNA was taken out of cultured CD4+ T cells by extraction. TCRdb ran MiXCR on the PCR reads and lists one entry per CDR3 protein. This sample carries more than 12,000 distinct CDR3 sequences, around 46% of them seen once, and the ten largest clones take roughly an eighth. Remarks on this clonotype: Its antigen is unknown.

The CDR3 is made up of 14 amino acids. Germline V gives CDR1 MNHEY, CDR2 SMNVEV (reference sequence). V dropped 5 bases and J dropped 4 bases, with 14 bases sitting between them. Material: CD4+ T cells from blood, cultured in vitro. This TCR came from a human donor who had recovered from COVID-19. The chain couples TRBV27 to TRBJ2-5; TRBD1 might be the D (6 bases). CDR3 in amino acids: CASSPTYRVETQYF. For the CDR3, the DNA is TGTGCCAGCAGTCCCACCTACAGGGTAGAGACCCAGTACTTC.